This T cell receptor (beta chain) is from a study of regulatory T cells. Findings and limits, study-wide: Hydrophobic residues at CDR3 positions 6 and 7 were enriched in conventional CD4+ T cells of CD3G-deficient patients.

Of note for this clone: Its target is not known.

The CDR3 sequence is 11 residues long. Trimming took off 4 bases at V and 3 bases at J, with 4 bases between the two ends. Germline CDR1 is MDHEN and CDR2 is SYDVKM. The primer mix had 52 TRBV and 13 TRBJ primers. Sequenced by immunoSEQ multiplex PCR; TCRdb stores in-frame clones only, minus some. The data hold fewer than 20,000 clones, with roughly 88% observed a single time. The specimen sequenced was conventional CD4+ T cells sorted from blood. This chain uses TRBV28 with TRBJ2-7; D ambiguous. The receptor's source is a person in their twenties or thirties with CD3G deficiency. CDR3 DNA sequence: TGTGCCAGCAGTTCCGACTACGAGCAGTACTTC. It codes for CASSSDYEQYF.